Listed here are 30 T cell receptor beta chains from one sample, sequenced in a study of cytomegalovirus exposure and HLA in healthy donors. This PCR relied on a set of 60 Vbeta primers and 13 Jbeta primers. This table comes from immunoSEQ multiplex PCR, and its TCRdb copy is limited to in-frame clones, with some not included. The repertoire holds tens of thousands of clones, with less than 10% as singletons. The specimen was PBMCs. These receptors came from a man aged 45-60 years in good health and CMV-seronegative.

This clone was seen a handful of times. V and J are TRBV28 and TRBJ2-3, with 9 bases fitting TRBD2. J gave up 2 bases and V 6 bases, and 6 bases lay outside the gene matches. CDR3 length: 15 residues. Germline lookup yields CDR1 MDHEN and CDR2 SYDVKM. The CDR3, as DNA: TGTGCCAGCAGAAAGAGCGGGGGGTACACAGATACGCAGTATTTT. Residues: CASRKSGGYTDTQYF.

This clone was counted a few times. The chain combines TRBV28 with TRBJ1-2; 10 nucleotides align to TRBD1. Unmatched junction bases numbered 12, after V lost 6 bases and J lost 8 bases. The CDR3 runs 15 residues. CDR1 and CDR2 from the germline V gene are MDHEN and SYDVKM. The CDR3 DNA sequence: TGTGCCAGCAGACCAACCGGGACAGGGGTCGAAGGCTACACCTTC. As protein: CASRPTGTGVEGYTF.

V is TRBV4-3 and J is TRBJ2-1; TRBD2 is a possible D gene (5 bases). Germline-derived CDR1 and CDR2 are LGHNA and YSLEER. The CDR3 consists of 16 residues. Trimming took 0 bases from V and 4 from J, leaving 13 bases between them. CDR3 bases: TGCGCCAGCAGCCAAGATGTTGCAGGAGGATACAATGAGCAGTTCTTC. It codes for CASSQDVAGGYNEQFF.

This clone was counted between two and nine times. The chain is built from TRBV7-2 and TRBJ2-1, with 7 bases identical to TRBD2. This CDR3 is 13 amino acids long. V trimming: 4 bases; J trimming: 10 bases; junction bases outside the gene matches: 7. Per the germline V gene, CDR1 is SGHTA and CDR2 is FQGNSA. The CDR3 is CASSYGGTPEQFF. CDR3 in DNA: TGTGCCAGCAGCTACGGGGGGACCCCGGAGCAGTTCTTC.

The chain combines TRBV28 with TRBJ2-1; 8 bases map to TRBD1. The germline gives CDR1 MDHEN, CDR2 SYDVKM. The CDR3 is 14 residues long. V gave up 9 bases and J gave up 0 bases; unmatched junction bases: 4. CDR3 bases: TGTGCCAGTTCAGGGGGCGGCTCCTACAATGAGCAGTTCTTC. Its protein is CASSGGGSYNEQFF. The variable domain in full, with the rest retrieved from reference TRBV28 and TRBJ2-1, is DVKVTQSSRYLVKRTGEKVFLECVQDMDHENMFWYRQDPGLGLRLIYFSYDVKMKEKGDIPEGYSVSREKKERFSLILESASTNQTSMYLCASSGGGSYNEQFFGPGTRLTVL.

The genes are TRBV7-8 and TRBJ2-5, with 9 bases that match TRBD2. Germline values: CDR1 SGHVS, CDR2 FQNEAQ. V lost 5 bases to trimming and J lost 3 bases; unmatched junction nucleotides: 7. The length of the CDR3 is 15 residues. CDR3 sequence (DNA): TGTGCCAGCAGCCTCGGACTAGCGCAAGAAGAGACCCAGTACTTC. It encodes CASSLGLAQEETQYF.

This clone was observed a handful of times. J is TRBJ2-5 and V is TRBV5-6; D is possibly TRBD2 (5 bases). The V gene lost 0 bases and the J gene lost 2 bases, with 14 bases spanning the gap. The CDR3 runs 16 residues. Germline values: CDR1 SGHDT, CDR2 YYEEEE. The CDR3 bases are TGTGCCAGCAGCTTGGTAGTTCGACGGGAACAAGAGACCCAGTACTTC. Amino acids: CASSLVVRREQETQYF.

This clone was counted only a few times. The chain carries TRBV4-2 and TRBJ2-7; 8 nucleotides align to TRBD2. CDR1 is LGHNA and CDR2 is YNFKEQ in the germline V gene. The CDR3 is made up of 17 amino acids. V lost 0 bases and J lost 3; bases outside the gene matches: 10. The CDR3 sequence: CASSQDHGAGGFYEQYF. As DNA, the CDR3 is TGTGCCAGCAGCCAAGATCATGGCGCGGGAGGTTTCTACGAGCAGTACTTC.

The V gene is TRBV29-1, the J gene TRBJ2-2; 9 bases are shared with TRBD1. J lost 0 bases, V lost 5 bases, and 1 base had no gene match. The CDR3 runs 14 residues. CDR1 and CDR2 (germline): SQVTM, ANQGSEA. The CDR3 region has the DNA TGCAGCGTTAGGACAGGGGCGAACACCGGGGAGCTGTTTTTT. This gives the protein CSVRTGANTGELFF.

There are a few counts of this clone. The V and J genes are TRBV5-4 and TRBJ2-3, with TRBD1 matching over 7 bases. The CDR3 is 15 amino acids. V dropped 0 bases and J dropped 1; count of bases not matched to a gene: 2. Looked up from germline, CDR1 is SGHNT and CDR2 is YYREEE (reference sequence). CDR3 amino acids: CASSLEGGRTDTQYF. The CDR3 nucleotides read TGTGCCAGCAGCTTGGAAGGGGGCCGCACAGATACGCAGTATTTT.

V and J are TRBV5-8 and TRBJ2-7; 8 bases agree with TRBD1. Germline loops: CDR1 SGHTS, CDR2 YDEGEE. After removal of 7 bases from V and 7 bases from J, the junction contained 16 bases not matched to a gene. The CDR3 has 15 residues. CDR3 amino acids: CASGALQGAKGEQYF. As DNA, the CDR3 is TGTGCCAGCGGGGCCCTCCAGGGGGCTAAGGGGGAGCAGTACTTC.

This clone was found a few times. The CDR3 reads CASNNWGTGANYGYTF. The CDR3 nucleotides read TGTGCCAGCAACAATTGGGGGACAGGAGCTAACTATGGCTACACCTTC. The chain is built from TRBV5-5 and TRBJ1-2; TRBD1 matches 8 bases. The germline gives CDR1 SGHKS, CDR2 YYEKEE (reference sequence). This CDR3 has 16 residues. Losses at the gene ends were 6 bases for V and 0 bases for J; bases not matched to a gene: 10. Complete variable domain (other parts from reference TRBV5-5 and TRBJ1-2): DAGVTQSPTHLIKTRGQQVTLRCSPISGHKSVSWYQQVLGQGPQFIFQYYEKEERGRGNFPDRFSARQFPNYSSELNVNALLLGDSALYLCASNNWGTGANYGYTFGSGTRLTVV.

Details on this clone: Additional DNA sequences in this sample encode the identical CDR3. The chain couples TRBV15 to TRBJ1-1, with D uncertain. V dropped 0 bases and J dropped 1 base, with 3 bases sitting between them. The CDR3 length is 13 residues. Germline CDR1 and CDR2: LNHNV and YYDKDF (reference sequence). The CDR3 here is CATSRDRNTEAFF. DNA for the CDR3: TGTGCCACCAGCAGAGACCGGAACACTGAAGCTTTCTTT.

This clone was seen just once. The chain joins TRBV5-1 to TRBJ2-5; D is ambiguous. The J call may be wrong; the DNA end is better matched by TRBJ2-7. The CDR3 runs 13 residues. CDR1 is SGHRS and CDR2 is YFSETQ in the germline V gene. Written as DNA, the CDR3 is TGCGCCAGCAGCTTTGATAACTCCTACGAGCAGTACTTC. Protein: CASSFDNSYEQYF.

This chain connects TRBV29-1 to TRBJ2-1, with 9 bases identical to TRBD1. The V and J ends lost 6 bases and 6 bases, in that order; junction bases with no gene match: 6. The CDR3 spans 13 residues. Per the germline V gene, CDR1 is SQVTM and CDR2 is ANQGSEA. This CDR3 is CSVGQGLSNEQFF. CDR3 coding DNA: TGCAGCGTGGGACAGGGACTTAGCAATGAGCAGTTCTTC.

This clone was observed a few times. The V gene is TRBV5-1, the J gene TRBJ2-3; 9 bases line up with TRBD1. The germline V gene has CDR1 SGHRS and CDR2 YFSETQ. Losses at the gene ends were 3 bases for V and 3 bases for J; bases not matched to a gene: 5. The CDR3 has 15 amino acids. The CDR3 protein is CASSWGTGLTDTQYF. The CDR3 DNA reads TGCGCCAGCAGCTGGGGGACAGGGTTAACAGATACGCAGTATTTT.

V gene TRBV2 combines with J gene TRBJ2-1, with D perhaps matching TRBD1 (5 bases). The CDR3 covers 13 residues. Trimming removed 5 bases from V and 4 bases from J, with 9 bases in between. The germline V gene encodes CDR1 SNHLY and CDR2 FYNNEI. Here the CDR3 reads CASSRGIYNEQFF. The CDR3 coding sequence is TGTGCCAGCAGTAGGGGCATATACAATGAGCAGTTCTTC.

This rearrangement joins TRBV5-6 to TRBJ1-2; D is perhaps TRBD1 (6 bases). Germline V gives CDR1 SGHDT, CDR2 YYEEEE. The CDR3 runs 14 residues. Trimming pared 3 bases from V and 6 bases from J, leaving 15 bases between. In DNA form, the CDR3 reads TGTGCCAGCAGCTCGATTCTTCAGGGGAATGGCTACACCTTC. This translates into CASSSILQGNGYTF.

The chain combines TRBV5-1 with TRBJ2-7, with D possibly matching TRBD1 (5 bases). Trimming took off 5 bases at V and 0 bases at J, with 12 bases between the two ends. Germline assignment: CDR1 SGHRS and CDR2 YFSETQ. This CDR3 has 14 residues. The CDR3 is CASRSQGSSYEQYF. CDR3 sequence (DNA): TGCGCCAGCAGATCCCAGGGATCCTCCTACGAGCAGTACTTC.

V is TRBV5-1 and J is TRBJ1-6; TRBD1 might be the D (5 bases). The CDR3 is made up of 14 amino acids. CDR1 SGHRS and CDR2 YFSETQ come from the germline V gene. Trimming removed 4 bases from V and 0 bases from J, with 5 bases in between. The DNA for the CDR3 is TGCGCCAGCAGCGACAGCTCCTATAATTCACCCCTCCACTTT. It yields the protein CASSDSSYNSPLHF.

This clone showed up just a few times. The chain joins TRBV6-4 to TRBJ1-5, with unresolved D. Germline lookup yields CDR1 MRHNA and CDR2 SNTAGT. Between the trimmed V and J ends, which lost 6 bases and 4 bases, there was a span of 13 bases. The CDR3 is 14 amino acids. This CDR3 is CASRRLPQNQPQHF. The CDR3 nucleotides are TGTGCCAGCAGACGACTCCCTCAAAATCAGCCCCAGCATTTT.

A word on this clone: The CDR3 end shows no conserved phenylalanine or tryptophan, and so a read error is likely. J is TRBJ1-6 and V is TRBV5-1; a possible D gene is TRBD1 (5 bases). The V and J ends lost 0 bases and 4 bases respectively, with 8 bases between them. This CDR3 comprises 15 residues. Germline assignment: CDR1 SGHRS and CDR2 YFSETQ. CDR3 coding DNA: TGCGCCAGCAGCTTGGACGGGGGTTATAATTCACCCCTCCACGTT. The encoded protein is CASSLDGGYNSPLHV.

This chain links TRBV28 with TRBJ2-1; 13 nucleotides match TRBD2. Germline V gives CDR1 MDHEN, CDR2 SYDVKM. This CDR3 comprises 14 residues. Trimming at V came to 6 bases and at J to 6 bases, leaving 2 bases not matched to a gene. The CDR3 nucleotides read TGTGCCAGCAGCGGACTAGCGGGGGTCAATGAGCAGTTCTTC. Translating it yields CASSGLAGVNEQFF.

CDR3 DNA sequence: TGTGCCAGCAGCCTTAACCCAAGATCGGGGGGTGGAAATAATTCACCCCTCCACTTT. Amino acids: CASSLNPRSGGGNNSPLHF. The rearrangement links TRBV14 to TRBJ1-6, with a possible D match to TRBD1 (5 bases). This CDR3 comprises 19 residues. CDR1 SGHDN and CDR2 FVKESK come from the germline V gene. Trimming took off 4 bases at V and 5 bases at J, with 24 bases between the two ends.

This chain joins TRBV25-1 and TRBJ1-2; 8 bases map to TRBD1. The V segment lost 6 bases and the J segment 3 bases; nucleotides outside the gene matches: 6. The CDR3 is 14 residues long. Germline V gene data show CDR1 as MGHDK and CDR2 as SYGVNS. In nucleotides, the CDR3 is TGTGCCAGCAGACAGGGGGGGTATGACTATGGCTACACCTTC. Its translation: CASRQGGYDYGYTF.

This clone was seen only a few times. DNA for the CDR3: TGTGCCAGCAGCCAACAGCGGGGGGGCCCAGATACGCAGTATTTT. This encodes CASSQQRGGPDTQYF. V is TRBV11-1 and J is TRBJ2-3, with TRBD2 matching 10 bases. Germline CDR1 and CDR2: SGHAT and FQDESV (reference sequence). This CDR3 is 15 amino acids long. With 5 bases clipped from V and 4 bases from J, the junction kept 6 bases outside the gene matches.

The chain has TRBV9 and TRBJ1-1; possible D gene TRBD1, 5 bases. With 3 bases removed from V and 3 bases from J, the gap between germline ends came to 12 bases. Per germline, CDR1 SGDLS and CDR2 YYNGEE. CDR3 length: 14 amino acids. The DNA for the CDR3 is TGTGCCAGCAGCGAGGAGGGGCCTCACACTGAAGCTTTCTTT. This translates into CASSEEGPHTEAFF.

This chain connects TRBV5-1 to TRBJ2-1; D may be TRBD2 (6 bases). V lost 2 bases and J 4 bases, leaving 19 bases between the germline ends. Germline-derived CDR1 and CDR2 are SGHRS and YFSETQ. The CDR3 is 17 residues long. CDR3 nucleotide sequence: TGCGCCAGCAGCTTAGTGGTAGGGCGGGACCGGTACAATGAGCAGTTCTTC. Translation: CASSLVVGRDRYNEQFF.

This clone was seen a handful of times. V is TRBV6-6 and J is TRBJ1-1; D unresolved. Germline assignment: CDR1 MNHNY and CDR2 SVGAGI (reference sequence). The CDR3 length is 14 residues. Trimming took 8 bases from V and 4 from J, leaving 17 bases between them. The CDR3 region has the DNA TGTGCCAGCCTCTTGGGCAGCCTGAGCACTGAAGCTTTCTTT. It translates to CASLLGSLSTEAFF.

This clone was seen only a few times. The J gene is TRBJ2-2, the V gene TRBV13; 10 bases match TRBD2. CDR3 size: 16 residues. Germline V gene lookup returns CDR1 PRHDT and CDR2 FYEKMQ (reference sequence). J gave up 3 bases and V 5 bases, and 6 bases lay outside the gene matches. The chain's CDR3 is CASSPRTSGYTGELFF. The CDR3 DNA reads as TGTGCCAGCAGCCCACGGACTAGCGGCTACACCGGGGAGCTGTTTTTT.